This TCR beta chain was identified during a study of blood T cell repertoires in COVID-19. The data were produced by immunoSEQ multiplex PCR, yet TCRdb's version contains in-frame clones alone and is incomplete. The data contain more than 150,000 clones, around 90% of them singletons. This CDR3 is 16 amino acids long. Trimming at V came to 2 bases and at J to 6 bases, leaving 5 bases not matched to a gene. The germline V gene encodes CDR1 SGHRS and CDR2 YFSETQ. Specimen: peripheral blood. This TCR derives from a man aged 40-49 years with acute or convalescent COVID-19. The genes are TRBV5-1 and TRBJ2-3; TRBD2 agrees at 14 bases. The CDR3 spells CASSLRTSGGRDTQYF. The CDR3 nucleotides read TGCGCCAGCAGCTTACGGACTAGCGGGGGGCGGGATACGCAGTATTTT.